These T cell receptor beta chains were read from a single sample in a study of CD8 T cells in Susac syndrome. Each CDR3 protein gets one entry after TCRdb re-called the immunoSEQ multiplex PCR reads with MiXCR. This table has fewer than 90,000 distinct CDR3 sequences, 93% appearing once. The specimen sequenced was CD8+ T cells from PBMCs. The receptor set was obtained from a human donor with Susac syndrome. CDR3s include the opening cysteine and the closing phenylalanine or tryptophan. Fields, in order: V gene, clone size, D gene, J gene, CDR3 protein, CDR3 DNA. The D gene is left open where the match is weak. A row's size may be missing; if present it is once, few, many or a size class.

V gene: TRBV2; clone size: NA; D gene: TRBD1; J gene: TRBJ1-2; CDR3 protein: CASSAKGQDYGYTF; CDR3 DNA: TGTGCCAGCAGCGCGAAGGGACAGGACTATGGCTACACCTTC
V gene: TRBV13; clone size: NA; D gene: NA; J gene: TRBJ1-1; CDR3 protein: CASRERGGTEAFF; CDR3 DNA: TGTGCCAGCAGGGAGAGGGGGGGGACTGAAGCTTTCTTT
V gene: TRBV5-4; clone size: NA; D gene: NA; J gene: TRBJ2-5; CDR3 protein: CASSLAGVSGETQYF; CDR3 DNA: TGTGCCAGCAGCTTGGCGGGAGTTTCGGGTGAGACCCAGTACTTC
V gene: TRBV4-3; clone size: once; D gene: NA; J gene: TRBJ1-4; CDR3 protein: CASSQENLGINEKLFF; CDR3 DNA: TGCGCCAGCAGCCAAGAGAACCTGGGGATAAATGAAAAACTGTTTTTT
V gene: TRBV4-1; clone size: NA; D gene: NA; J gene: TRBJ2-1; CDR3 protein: CASSQLSYNEQFF; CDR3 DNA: TGCGCCAGCAGCCAGTTATCCTACAATGAGCAGTTCTTC
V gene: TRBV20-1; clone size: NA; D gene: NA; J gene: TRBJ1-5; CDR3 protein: CSARLADRSNQPQHF; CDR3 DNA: TGCAGTGCTAGGTTGGCCGACAGAAGCAATCAGCCCCAGCATTTT
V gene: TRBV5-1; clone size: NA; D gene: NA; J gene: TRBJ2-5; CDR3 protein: CASSFGGFGETQYF; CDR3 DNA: TGCGCCAGCAGCTTTGGGGGGTTTGGCGAGACCCAGTACTTC
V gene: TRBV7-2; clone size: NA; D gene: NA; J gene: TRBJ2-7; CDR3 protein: CASSLEGMPNYEQYF; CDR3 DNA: TGTGCCAGCAGCTTAGAAGGGATGCCCAACTACGAGCAGTACTTC
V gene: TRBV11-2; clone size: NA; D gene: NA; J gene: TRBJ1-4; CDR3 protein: CASSSFRRFSREKLFF; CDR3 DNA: TGTGCCAGCAGCTCCTTTCGTCGGTTCTCCAGGGAAAAACTGTTTTTT
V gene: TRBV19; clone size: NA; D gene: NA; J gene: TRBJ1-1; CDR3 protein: CASRISENTEAFF; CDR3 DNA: TGTGCCAGTAGGATCTCGGAGAACACTGAAGCTTTCTTT
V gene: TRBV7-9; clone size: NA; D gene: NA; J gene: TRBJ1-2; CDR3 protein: CASSSDLTVQGGYTF; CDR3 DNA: TGTGCCAGCAGCTCTGATTTGACAGTTCAGGGTGGCTACACCTTC
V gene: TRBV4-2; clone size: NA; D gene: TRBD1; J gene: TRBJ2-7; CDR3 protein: CASSQETGGIYEQYF; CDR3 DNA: TGTGCCAGCAGCCAAGAGACAGGGGGCATCTACGAGCAGTACTTC
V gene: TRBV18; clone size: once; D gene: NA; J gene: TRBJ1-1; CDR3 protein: CASSPNEQGPEAEAFF; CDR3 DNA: TGTGCCAGCTCACCAAACGAACAGGGACCAGAGGCTGAAGCTTTCTTT
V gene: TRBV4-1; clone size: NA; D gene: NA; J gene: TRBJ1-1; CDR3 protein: CASSQATPNTEAFF; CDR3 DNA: TGCGCCAGCAGCCAAGCGACGCCGAACACTGAAGCTTTCTTT
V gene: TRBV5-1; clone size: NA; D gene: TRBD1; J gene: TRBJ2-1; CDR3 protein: CASSLTGVDNEQFF; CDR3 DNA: TGCGCCAGCAGCTTGACAGGGGTTGACAATGAGCAGTTCTTC